This T cell receptor beta chain comes out of a study of cytomegalovirus exposure and HLA in healthy donors. The PCR used 60 Vbeta and 13 Jbeta primers. Only in-frame clones appear in the TCRdb table, and some are missing; sequencing was by immunoSEQ multiplex PCR. Found here are fewer than 50,000 clones, about two thirds of them singletons; the top ten hold more than 10%. Findings and caveats of the study: Certain indistinguishable V segments, among them TRBV6-2 and TRBV6-3, were excluded. Most likely, a cluster of highly shared sequence variants arose as a sequencing artifact. Later, an analysis found that common viral pathogens appeared to be linked with several of the most significant clusters.

In the case of this clone: Its matching antigen is unknown.

The CDR3 covers 13 residues. With 3 bases removed from V and 5 bases from J, the gap between germline ends came to 9 bases. Germline V lookup: CDR1 SNHLY, CDR2 FYNNEI. This sequence joins TRBV2 and TRBJ2-3, with D perhaps TRBD1 (5 bases). The sequencing sample was made of PBMCs. The sequence was collected from a man aged 60-69 years in good health and CMV-seropositive. The DNA of the CDR3 is TGTGCCAGCAGTGACCTCCAGGGAGATACGCAGTATTTT. Its translation: CASSDLQGDTQYF.